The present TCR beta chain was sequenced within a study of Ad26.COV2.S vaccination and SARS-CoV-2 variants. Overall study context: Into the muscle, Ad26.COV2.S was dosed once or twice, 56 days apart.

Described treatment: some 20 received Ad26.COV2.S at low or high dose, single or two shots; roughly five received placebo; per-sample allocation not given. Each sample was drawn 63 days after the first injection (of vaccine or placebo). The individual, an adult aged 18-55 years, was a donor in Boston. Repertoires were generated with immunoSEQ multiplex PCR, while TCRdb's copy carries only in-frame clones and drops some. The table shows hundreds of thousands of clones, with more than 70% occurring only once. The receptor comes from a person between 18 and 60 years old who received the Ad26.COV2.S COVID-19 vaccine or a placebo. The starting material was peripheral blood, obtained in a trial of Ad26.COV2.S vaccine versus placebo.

The DNA for the CDR3 is TGTGCCAGCAGCTTAGTAGAGGGCCTGCCCCAGCATTTT. It yields the protein CASSLVEGLPQHF. This sequence joins TRBV7-8 and TRBJ1-5; no clear D gene. The CDR3 spans 13 residues. Germline lookup yields CDR1 SGHVS and CDR2 FQNEAQ. Trimming left V 1 base short and J 9 bases short, with 10 bases between.